This T cell receptor beta chain was identified in a study of response to subunit inactivated influenza vaccine. TCRdb reprocessed the RT-PCR reads with MiXCR, giving one entry per CDR3 protein. Of 700,000 to 900,000 distinct CDR3 sequences listed, 20% to 25% are singletons. Findings of the study overall: New T cells are recruited in small numbers by each seasonal influenza vaccination, according to the authors' suggestion.

CDR3 length: 14 residues. In germline, CDR1 is DFQATT, CDR2 SNEGSKA (reference sequence). V was pared by 2 bases and J by 2 bases, with 10 bases between. Worth noting for this clonotype: What it binds is not known.

Here the sequenced sample was PBMCs from blood, taken 4 to 6 days after vaccination. The chain uses TRBV20-1 and TRBJ2-1; D is undetermined. This TCR was recovered from a man aged 45-65 years who received an inactivated influenza vaccine. CDR3 sequence: CSARRLETYNEQFF. DNA of the CDR3: TGCAGTGCTAGACGACTCGAAACCTACAATGAGCAGTTCTTC.